This TCR beta chain was profiled in a study of blood T cells in healthy people across ages. It was with a sample-barcoded 5' primer and a J-beta primer mix that a second PCR of about 6 to 12 cycles was run. MiXCR, run by TCRdb on the 5' RACE reads, gives a single entry per CDR3 protein. Here the sample spans hundreds of thousands of distinct CDR3 sequences, 29% being singletons. CDR1 is SGHRS and CDR2 is YFSETQ in the germline V gene. The CDR3 length is 13 residues. With 5 bases removed from V and 1 base from J, the gap between germline ends came to 9 bases. This clonotype came up many times. The rearrangement joins TRBV5-1 to TRBJ2-5; tentatively, D is TRBD2 (5 bases). The TCR was taken from an elderly woman in good health. The sequencing sample was made of blood. CDR3 bases: TGCGCCAGCAGACGCGGGTTCCAAGAGACCCAGTACTTC. Residues: CASRRGFQETQYF.